This TCR beta chain was retrieved from a study of T cells in Graves' hyperthyroidism and ophthalmopathy. Points from the study as a whole: Ophthalmopathy was identified by the model a median about 6.8 months ahead of onset.

Only a few counts were recorded for this clonotype. Its antigen is unknown. There were TCR beta CDR3 regions amplified from RNA transcripts. HTBI primers were used for first-round RT-PCR of the TCR CDR3. TCRdb reprocessed the multiplex PCR reads via MiXCR and lists one record per CDR3 protein. The data contain about 350,000 distinct CDR3 sequences, about a sixth of them singletons. The patients, who ranged from 18 to 65 in age, presented with newly diagnosed hyperthyroidism lasting under 2 months. At first hyperthyroidism diagnosis, before any ophthalmopathy symptoms, the blood sample was collected. An approximately 9.8 ml volume of fresh peripheral blood provided the PBMCs. Sequencing was carried out using blood. This TCR derives from a woman aged 25 to 39 with Graves' hyperthyroidism that later progressed to Graves' ophthalmopathy.

This chain's CDR3 is CASSPRAENTEAFF. CDR3 DNA: TGTGCCAGCAGTCCCCGGGCGGAGAACACTGAAGCTTTCTTT. The genes are TRBV28 and TRBJ1-1; D is undetermined. Germline lookup yields CDR1 MDHEN and CDR2 SYDVKM. Deletions cut 5 bases from V and 1 base from J, with 11 bases between. This CDR3 is built from 14 residues.